Presented here are 7 T cell receptor beta chains from one specimen sequenced in a study of T cells in Graves' hyperthyroidism and ophthalmopathy (dated by TCRdb to about 2019). Libraries were prepared through multiplex PCR. This sample was sequenced with an Illumina HiSeq 2000. Amplification of TCR beta CDR3 regions was carried out from RNA transcripts. The first round of RT-PCR for the TCR CDR3 was performed with the HTBI primer set and the Qiagen OneStep RT-PCR kit. The public reads were reanalyzed by TCRdb: fastp trimming at Q25, MiXCR alignment, in-frame beta chains only. Entries that share a CDR3 protein sequence are merged under the most common genes and DNA. The sample contains 660,000 or so distinct CDR3 sequences, less than 25% of them found a single time. In total, the top ten clones hold more than 30% of the sample. Source material: blood. The receptors stem from a man aged 25-40 years with Graves' ophthalmopathy.

This clonotype was counted many times. The J gene is TRBJ2-7, the V gene TRBV11-2, with 8 positions matching TRBD2. CDR3 length equals 14 residues. Germline V lookup: CDR1 SGHAT, CDR2 FQNNGV. With 5 bases clipped from V and 4 bases from J, the junction kept 7 bases outside the gene matches. CDR3 sequence reads: CASSPGSGTYEQYF. The CDR3 DNA reads as TGTGCCAGCAGCCCGGGTAGCGGGACGTACGAGCAGTACTTC.

In this sample, this clonotype turned up a few times. This chain uses TRBV6-1 with TRBJ1-1, with 7 bases matching TRBD1. The CDR3 has 15 residues. Germline assignment: CDR1 MNHNS and CDR2 SASEGT. V trimming: 4 bases; J trimming: 2 bases; junction bases outside the gene matches: 7. CDR3 nucleotide sequence: TGTGCCAGCAGTGTGGGGACAGCTTTAAACACTGAAGCTTTCTTT. Amino acid sequence: CASSVGTALNTEAFF.

This clonotype has only a few counts. This chain links TRBV20-1 with TRBJ2-1, with D hard to call. Trimming pared 1 base from V and 1 base from J, leaving 11 bases between. Germline V CDR1 and CDR2: DFQATT, SNEGSKA (reference sequence). The CDR3 runs to 15 residues. The CDR3 loop is CSARGLPESYNEQFF. DNA of the CDR3: TGCAGTGCTAGAGGGCTTCCTGAATCCTACAATGAGCAGTTCTTC.

This clonotype was observed a handful of times. The chain has TRBV20-1 and TRBJ1-2; maybe TRBD1 (5 bases). The CDR3 runs 13 residues. Germline loops: CDR1 DFQATT, CDR2 SNEGSKA (reference sequence). Trimming cost V 3 bases and J 8 bases, with 16 bases left between them. CDR3 in DNA: TGCAGTGCTAGGCAGGGAGGCCTCCGCGGCTACACCTTC. Amino acid sequence: CSARQGGLRGYTF.

This clonotype appeared many times. The chain has TRBV12-3 or TRBV12-4 and TRBJ1-1; TRBD1 might be the D (5 bases). V lost 3 bases and J 7 bases, leaving 12 bases between the germline ends. CDR3 size: 13 residues. This CDR3 is CASSLGGGIEAFF. Here the CDR3 DNA reads TGTGCCAGCAGTTTGGGCGGGGGGATTGAAGCTTTCTTT.

The sample holds many counts of this clonotype. The gene calls are TRBV11-2 and TRBJ2-7; D perhaps matches TRBD1 (6 bases). CDR3 length: 13 residues. CDR1 is SGHAT, CDR2 FQNNGV, per germline. V was cut by 5 bases and J by 2 bases, with 10 bases left in between. DNA for the CDR3: TGTGCCAGCAGCATGGACAGAACCTACGAGCAGTACTTC. Translation gives CASSMDRTYEQYF.

The rearrangement joins TRBV15 to TRBJ1-2, with 7 bases matching TRBD1. Germline V gives CDR1 LNHNV, CDR2 YYDKDF (reference sequence). The CDR3 consists of 14 residues. The ends lost 0 bases at V and 8 bases at J; junction bases unmatched: 6. The CDR3 nucleotides read TGTGCCACCAGCAGAGATGCGACAGGGAACGGCTACACCTTC. Protein sequence: CATSRDATGNGYTF.